A single sample is the source of the 17 T cell receptor beta chains below, sequenced in a study of T-cell reconstitution after alpha-beta-depleted transplantation in children. Molecular barcoding with unique molecular identifiers was used for the TCRbeta library. One entry per CDR3 protein, called by TCRdb with MiXCR from the PCR reads. The data show around 800,000 distinct CDR3 sequences, 16% seen once. The sequences come from PBMCs, mostly from graft donor cells, collected 360 days after TCRalphabeta/CD19-depleted stem cell transplant. Receptors were obtained from a male patient younger than 18 who had a stem cell transplant for acute lymphoblastic leukemia, so the T cells may come from the graft donor.

This chain links TRBV4-2 with TRBJ2-4; 12 bases match TRBD2. The CDR3 is made up of 20 amino acids. V trimming: 1 base; J trimming: 3 bases; junction bases outside the gene matches: 13. CDR1 is LGHNA, CDR2 YNFKEQ, per germline. CDR3 loop: CASSQGYLAGGPSGKNIQYF. Here the CDR3 DNA reads TGTGCCAGCAGCCAAGGCTATCTAGCGGGAGGGCCCTCTGGCAAAAACATTCAGTACTTC.

The chain has TRBV3-1 and TRBJ2-2; D is ambiguous. The V and J ends lost 1 base and 7 bases respectively, with 10 bases between them. The CDR3 totals 14 residues. The germline CDR1 and CDR2 sequences are LGHDT and YNNKEL (reference sequence). The CDR3, as DNA: TGTGCCAGCAGCCAAGGAATTGCTCTCGGGGAGCTGTTTTTT. It specifies CASSQGIALGELFF. Drawing the rest from reference TRBV3-1 and TRBJ2-2, the complete variable domain is DTAVSQTPKYLVTQMGNDKSIKCEQNLGHDTMYWYKQDSKKFLKIMFSYNNKELIINETVPNRFSPKSPDKAHLNLHINSLELGDSAVYFCASSQGIALGELFFGEGSRLTVL.

This clonotype has only a few counts. The chain couples TRBV29-1 to TRBJ2-7; D is uncertain. The germline gives CDR1 SQVTM, CDR2 ANQGSEA. There are 11 residues in the CDR3. V gave up 0 bases and J gave up 6 bases, with 6 bases separating them. CDR3 nucleotide sequence: TGCAGCGTTGAAGATAAGGGCGAGCAGTACTTC. Encoded protein: CSVEDKGEQYF.

This clonotype appeared a few times. J is TRBJ1-6 and V is TRBV20-1; TRBD1 is a possible D gene (6 bases). Trimming stripped 6 bases from V and 4 bases from J, with 19 bases between. The V gene's germline CDR1 is DFQATT and CDR2 SNEGSKA (reference sequence). The CDR3 is 16 residues long. CDR3 sequence reads: CSAKTGRVDYNSPLHF. In nucleotides, the CDR3 is TGCAGTGCGAAAACAGGGAGGGTGGATTATAATTCACCCCTCCACTTT.

This chain links TRBV7-3 with TRBJ2-2; 8 bases match TRBD2. The ends lost 4 bases at V and 6 bases at J; junction bases unmatched: 4. The germline V gene has CDR1 SGHTA and CDR2 FQGTGA. CDR3 length: 14 amino acids. The CDR3 DNA reads as TGTGCCAGCAGCTCCTCAGCGGGAGCCGGGGAGCTGTTTTTT. Protein product: CASSSSAGAGELFF.

V and J are TRBV12-3 or TRBV12-4 and TRBJ2-1; D ambiguous. V was cut by 3 bases and J by 10 bases, with 16 bases left in between. The CDR3 covers 14 residues. The CDR3 region is CASSFGPKPDEQFF. The CDR3, as DNA: TGTGCCAGCAGTTTCGGCCCTAAACCAGACGAGCAGTTCTTC.

This clonotype turned up a few times. V and J are TRBV5-1 and TRBJ2-2; 7 bases agree with TRBD2. The V segment lost 3 bases and the J segment 5 bases; nucleotides outside the gene matches: 1. There are 13 residues in the CDR3. CDR1 and CDR2 (germline): SGHRS, YFSETQ. CDR3 protein: CASSWRETGELFF. CDR3 nucleotide sequence: TGCGCCAGCAGCTGGCGGGAGACCGGGGAGCTGTTTTTT.

J is TRBJ2-3 and V is TRBV20-1; 14 nucleotides align to TRBD2. Germline V gene data show CDR1 as DFQATT and CDR2 as SNEGSKA (reference sequence). The V segment lost 1 base and the J segment 3 bases; nucleotides outside the gene matches: 3. The CDR3 runs 16 residues. The CDR3 sequence is CSARGGLAGVTDTQYF. CDR3 nucleotide sequence: TGCAGTGCTAGAGGGGGACTAGCGGGAGTTACAGATACGCAGTATTTT.

This clonotype occurred many times. The CDR3 sequence: CSVESDHSSTDTQYF. Written as DNA, the CDR3 is TGCAGCGTTGAATCGGATCACTCTAGCACAGATACGCAGTATTTT. This sequence joins TRBV29-1 and TRBJ2-3, with D uncertain. Looked up from germline, CDR1 is SQVTM and CDR2 is ANQGSEA. The CDR3 is made up of 15 amino acids. With 2 bases removed from V and 0 bases from J, the gap between germline ends came to 12 bases.

This clonotype came up a few times. The chain is built from TRBV10-3 and TRBJ1-1; D is perhaps TRBD1 (6 bases). CDR1 and CDR2 (germline): ENHRY, SYGVKD. The CDR3 is 14 amino acids. Between the trimmed V and J ends, which lost 7 bases and 1 base, there was a span of 13 bases. The CDR3 nucleotides read TGTGCCATCACTTCAGGGGAGGGGAACACTGAAGCTTTCTTT. Translation: CAITSGEGNTEAFF.

The chain couples TRBV29-1 to TRBJ1-5; D unclear. Germline CDR1 and CDR2: SQVTM and ANQGSEA. This CDR3 is built from 13 residues. V dropped 7 bases and J dropped 2 bases, with 12 bases sitting between them. The CDR3 spells CSATLLGNQPQHF. Written as DNA, the CDR3 is TGCAGCGCCACCCTGTTAGGCAATCAGCCCCAGCATTTT.

The CDR3 region is CASSYDREVSYEQYF. In nucleotides, the CDR3 is TGTGCCAGCAGCTACGACAGGGAAGTTTCCTACGAGCAGTACTTC. The chain is built from TRBV12-3 or TRBV12-4 and TRBJ2-7; 7 nucleotides align to TRBD1. The CDR3 is 15 residues long. V was pared by 6 bases and J by 1 base, with 9 bases of the junction left unmatched.

This clonotype came up many times. V gene TRBV29-1 combines with J gene TRBJ2-1; D possibly corresponds to TRBD1 (5 bases). The CDR3 consists of 16 residues. V was trimmed by 4 bases and J by 7 bases, leaving 23 bases between them. Germline assignment: CDR1 SQVTM and CDR2 ANQGSEA. CDR3 amino acids: CSVVSRVPSVRNEQFF. In nucleotides, the CDR3 is TGCAGCGTTGTTAGCAGGGTTCCCTCGGTCAGGAATGAGCAGTTCTTC.

This clonotype appeared many times. The chain combines TRBV28 with TRBJ2-3; D uncertain. The CDR3 contains 13 residues. Trimming removed 7 bases at V and 6 bases at J, with 14 bases between. CDR1 is MDHEN, CDR2 SYDVKM, per germline. Written as DNA, the CDR3 is TGTGCCAGCAAGGCCCCGTCCAGGGATACGCAGTATTTT. Protein sequence: CASKAPSRDTQYF.

The chain combines TRBV20-1 with TRBJ2-7; no reliable D call. CDR1 and CDR2 (germline): DFQATT, SNEGSKA (reference sequence). The V gene lost 0 bases and the J gene lost 0 bases, with 12 bases spanning the gap. The CDR3 is 15 residues long. CDR3 sequence: CSARDRKLLSYEQYF. The CDR3 nucleotides read TGCAGTGCTAGAGATCGTAAATTACTCTCCTACGAGCAGTACTTC.

This clonotype was observed a handful of times. CDR3 region: CASSQFHAHNSPLHF. CDR3 bases: TGCGCCAGCAGCCAATTCCATGCCCATAATTCACCCCTCCACTTT. The V call is TRBV4-1, the J call TRBJ1-6; no firm D call. Germline V gene data show CDR1 as MGHRA and CDR2 as YSYEKL. The CDR3 length is 15 residues. Trimming took off 2 bases at V and 5 bases at J, with 10 bases between the two ends.

This chain uses TRBV20-1 with TRBJ2-1, with 8 bases identical to TRBD2. The CDR3 runs 15 residues. CDR1 and CDR2 (germline): DFQATT, SNEGSKA (reference sequence). Unmatched junction bases numbered 7, after V lost 4 bases and J lost 2 bases. CDR3 protein: CSAKPAGETYNEQFF. The CDR3 DNA reads TGCAGTGCTAAACCAGCGGGAGAGACCTACAATGAGCAGTTCTTC.